Presented here are 18 T cell receptor beta chains from one specimen sequenced in a study of control samples from healthy donors and cancer patients. Generated by immunoSEQ multiplex PCR, the TCRdb table keeps only in-frame clones and is missing some. The sample includes about 100,000 clones, roughly nine tenths seen only once; the top ten take 15% to 20%. Sequencing was carried out using blood. These receptors all come from a woman aged 50 to 60 in good health.

The chain recombines TRBV27 with TRBJ2-1; TRBD2 matches 11 bases. The CDR3 spans 16 residues. With 5 bases clipped from V and 8 bases from J, the junction kept 11 bases outside the gene matches. Germline values: CDR1 MNHEY, CDR2 SMNVEV (reference sequence). CDR3 region: CASSPLIAGGVYEQFF. The CDR3 DNA reads TGTGCCAGCAGTCCCCTAATAGCGGGAGGGGTGTATGAGCAGTTCTTC.

V usage is TRBV14 and J usage is TRBJ2-5; 9 bases match TRBD2. CDR1 SGHDN and CDR2 FVKESK come from the germline V gene. V shed 2 bases, J shed 6 bases, and the junction held 4 bases outside the gene matches. CDR3 size: 14 residues. The CDR3 DNA follows: TGTGCCAGCAGCCAACTAGCGGGACTCAAGACCCAGTACTTC. It yields the protein CASSQLAGLKTQYF. Based on the CDR3 plus reference TRBV14 and TRBJ2-5, the full variable domain is EAGVTQFPSHSVIEKGQTVTLRCDPISGHDNLYWYRRVMGKEIKFLLHFVKESKQDESGMPNNRFLAERTGGTYSTLKVQPAELEDSGVYFCASSQLAGLKTQYFGPGTRLLVL.

This clone was picked up a small number of times. The chain recombines TRBV5-1 with TRBJ2-7; TRBD1 aligns across 10 bases. The CDR3 covers 16 residues. Germline trimming cut 0 bases from V and 2 bases from J; bases unmatched to any gene: 5. Germline V gives CDR1 SGHRS, CDR2 YFSETQ. The CDR3 coding sequence is TGCGCCAGCAGCTTGGGACCCGGACAGGGGGCCTACGAGCAGTACTTC. Its protein is CASSLGPGQGAYEQYF. Full variable domain (missing parts from reference TRBV5-1 and TRBJ2-7): KAGVTQTPRYLIKTRGQQVTLSCSPISGHRSVSWYQQTPGQGLQFLFEYFSETQRNKGNFPGRFSGRQFSNSRSEMNVSTLELGDSALYLCASSLGPGQGAYEQYFGPGTRLTVT.

This rearrangement joins TRBV29-1 to TRBJ1-2; a weak D match, TRBD1 (5 bases). The germline V and J ends were trimmed by 0 bases and 8 bases, with 22 bases remaining between them. Germline CDR1 and CDR2: SQVTM and ANQGSEA. CDR3 length: 16 residues. CDR3 in amino acids: CSVEDFPTAVWGGYTF. In DNA form, the CDR3 reads TGCAGCGTTGAAGATTTCCCGACAGCCGTTTGGGGAGGCTACACCTTC.

The chain combines TRBV10-3 with TRBJ1-6; perhaps TRBD1 as D (6 bases). The CDR3 has 14 amino acids. Germline assignment: CDR1 ENHRY and CDR2 SYGVKD. With 5 bases removed from V and 7 bases from J, the gap between germline ends came to 12 bases. The CDR3 DNA is TGTGCCATCAGTCAGGGGTCGGAAAATTCACCCCTCCACTTT. Amino acids: CAISQGSENSPLHF.

This chain uses TRBV28 with TRBJ1-1; TRBD1 is a possible D gene (6 bases). The V end lost 3 bases, the J end lost 1 base, and 9 bases lay between the germline ends. This CDR3 is 14 amino acids long. Germline values: CDR1 MDHEN, CDR2 SYDVKM. The CDR3 DNA reads as TGTGCCAGCAGTTTGAGGGGGGGGAACACTGAAGCTTTCTTT. It yields the protein CASSLRGGNTEAFF.

The J gene is TRBJ1-1, the V gene TRBV6-5; tentatively, D is TRBD1 (5 bases). CDR1 is MNHEY and CDR2 is SVGAGI in the germline V gene. The CDR3 is made up of 15 amino acids. The V and J ends lost 0 bases and 3 bases respectively, with 11 bases between them. The CDR3 region is CASSYSGTGDTEAFF. The CDR3 nucleotides read TGTGCCAGCAGTTACTCGGGGACGGGTGACACTGAAGCTTTCTTT.

V is TRBV7-9 and J is TRBJ2-3; unclear D gene. Trimming took 2 bases from V and 1 from J, leaving 13 bases between them. This CDR3 is 16 amino acids long. The V gene's germline CDR1 is SEHNR and CDR2 FQNEAQ (reference sequence). The CDR3 is CASSLIEAPGTDTQYF. The CDR3 DNA sequence: TGTGCCAGCAGCTTAATCGAGGCTCCTGGCACAGATACGCAGTATTTT. Full variable domain (missing parts from reference TRBV7-9 and TRBJ2-3): DTGVSQNPRHKITKRGQNVTFRCDPISEHNRLYWYRQTLGQGPEFLTYFQNEAQLEKSRLLSDRFSAERPKGSFSTLEIQRTEQGDSAMYLCASSLIEAPGTDTQYFGPGTRLTVL.

This clone was counted a single time. This chain uses TRBV7-2 with TRBJ2-3, with 7 positions matching TRBD2. The CDR3 is made up of 15 amino acids. Germline V gives CDR1 SGHTA, CDR2 FQGNSA. The V gene end was trimmed by 0 bases and the J gene end by 3 bases; junction bases not matched to a gene: 3. The CDR3 coding sequence is TGTGCCAGCAGCTTAGCGGGAGGGGTGACAGATACGCAGTATTTT. It translates to CASSLAGGVTDTQYF.

The chain has TRBV7-2 and TRBJ2-7; 8 bases align to TRBD2. Germline V gene lookup returns CDR1 SGHTA and CDR2 FQGNSA. Trimming took 5 bases from V and 4 from J; bases not matched to a gene: 10. The CDR3 has 15 amino acids. The CDR3 is CASSPTGGGTYEQYV. In nucleotides, the CDR3 is TGTGCCAGCAGCCCCACCGGGGGGGGAACTTACGAGCAGTACGTC.

This chain uses TRBV7-9 with TRBJ1-2; D call uncertain. V was pared by 8 bases and J by 2 bases, with 12 bases between. The CDR3 has 13 residues. Germline CDR1 is SEHNR and CDR2 is FQNEAQ (reference sequence). CDR3 amino acids: CASAFGSNYGYTF. The CDR3 DNA follows: TGTGCCAGCGCCTTCGGGTCGAACTATGGCTACACCTTC. Full variable domain (remainder filled in from reference TRBV7-9 and TRBJ1-2): DTGVSQNPRHKITKRGQNVTFRCDPISEHNRLYWYRQTLGQGPEFLTYFQNEAQLEKSRLLSDRFSAERPKGSFSTLEIQRTEQGDSAMYLCASAFGSNYGYTFGSGTRLTVV.

The chain recombines TRBV4-1 with TRBJ2-1, with no clear D. V gave up 4 bases and J gave up 3 bases, with 10 bases separating them. The CDR3 is 14 amino acids. Germline V gives CDR1 MGHRA, CDR2 YSYEKL. CDR3 sequence: CASSPWVGYNEQFF. The CDR3 nucleotides read TGCGCCAGCAGCCCCTGGGTCGGCTACAATGAGCAGTTCTTC.

The rearrangement joins TRBV7-2 to TRBJ1-2, with D perhaps matching TRBD1 (5 bases). From germline, CDR1 is SGHTA and CDR2 FQGNSA. The CDR3 extends over 12 amino acids. V shed 3 bases and J shed 7 bases, with 9 bases lying between them. CDR3 protein: CASSLSRAGYTF. The CDR3 nucleotides are TGTGCCAGCAGCTTGTCCAGGGCTGGCTACACCTTC.

This clone turned up a few times. V gene TRBV7-2 combines with J gene TRBJ2-2; TRBD2 aligns across 7 bases. This CDR3 contains 15 residues. Germline CDR1 and CDR2: SGHTA and FQGNSA. The trim removed 7 bases at V and 4 bases at J, leaving 9 bases unmatched. The CDR3 nucleotides are TGTGCCAGCATCCTTACGGGCGGGAGCACCGGGGAGCTGTTTTTT. Translation: CASILTGGSTGELFF.

This sequence joins TRBV10-2 and TRBJ1-1, with TRBD1 identical over 8 bases. In germline, CDR1 is WSHSY, CDR2 SAAADI. The CDR3 is 14 amino acids. The V and J ends lost 5 bases and 1 base, in that order; junction bases with no gene match: 3. The CDR3 region has the DNA TGCGCCAGCAGTTATGACAGGGGGAACACTGAAGCTTTCTTT. Amino acids: CASSYDRGNTEAFF.

This clone was detected only a few times. The chain carries TRBV30 and TRBJ1-6; possible D gene TRBD1, 6 bases. CDR3 length equals 14 residues. Germline values: CDR1 GTSNPN, CDR2 SVGIG (reference sequence). The germline V and J ends were trimmed by 5 bases and 7 bases, with 15 bases remaining between them. The CDR3 loop reads CAWGVRGPNSPLHF. CDR3 sequence (DNA): TGTGCCTGGGGGGTTCGGGGGCCCAATTCACCCCTCCACTTT. Using reference TRBV30 and TRBJ1-6 for the parts outside the CDR3, the full variable domain is SQTIHQWPATLVQPVGSPLSLECTVEGTSNPNLYWYRQAAGRGLQLLFYSVGIGQISSEVPQNLSASRPQDRQFILSSKKLLLSDSGFYLCAWGVRGPNSPLHFGNGTRLTVT.

This chain connects TRBV27 to TRBJ2-3; perhaps D is TRBD1 or TRBD2 (7 bases each). Germline V gene data show CDR1 as MNHEY and CDR2 as SMNVEV (reference sequence). This CDR3 spans 15 amino acids. The V gene lost 3 bases and the J gene lost 1 base, with 11 bases spanning the gap. The CDR3 nucleotides are TGTGCCAGCAGTTTCCCAGGGGGGGGCACAGATACGCAGTATTTT. This encodes CASSFPGGGTDTQYF.

This clone has a single count. The chain joins TRBV6-5 to TRBJ2-6; D gene unclear. The CDR3 is 16 amino acids. Per the germline V gene, CDR1 is MNHEY and CDR2 is SVGAGI. Trimming removed 0 bases from V and 0 bases from J, with 6 bases in between. This CDR3 is CASSYSSDSGANVLTF. CDR3 in DNA: TGTGCCAGCAGTTACTCCAGCGACTCTGGGGCCAACGTCCTGACTTTC.